A single sample is the source of the 6 T cell receptor beta chains below, sequenced in a study of resident and recirculating memory T cells in vitiligo (dated by TCRdb to the late 2010s). Libraries came from the immunoSEQ multiplex PCR assay. TCRdb carries this immuneACCESS record with in-frame sequences only. Its versions omit some clonotypes, under half of them owing to an unresolved V gene in the studies checked, with the rest unexplained. This sample lists roughly 76,000 clones; roughly nine tenths were detected once. Clones ranked in the top ten supply 4.9% of the sample. Sequenced material: blood. The receptors shown here come from a male donor with vitiligo.

The gene calls are TRBV10-3 and TRBJ2-3; D unresolved. The CDR3 spans 16 residues. The ends were cut back, 3 bases at V and 1 base at J, with 14 bases in the middle. From germline, CDR1 is ENHRY and CDR2 SYGVKD. CDR3 residues: CAISDRSEHGTDTQYF. DNA for the CDR3: TGTGCCATCAGTGATCGGAGCGAGCACGGCACAGATACGCAGTATTTT.

The CDR3 region is CASSSQLGTSSYNEQFF. DNA for the CDR3: TGTGCCAGCAGCTCCCAACTAGGTACCAGCTCCTACAATGAGCAGTTCTTC. The V and J genes are TRBV7-9 and TRBJ2-1; D is perhaps TRBD2 (5 bases). Germline V CDR1 and CDR2: SEHNR, FQNEAQ (reference sequence). This CDR3 has 17 amino acids. V dropped 4 bases and J dropped 0 bases, with 16 bases sitting between them.

The V and J genes are TRBV9 and TRBJ2-3; TRBD2 matches at 10 bases. Germline loops: CDR1 SGDLS, CDR2 YYNGEE. The CDR3 consists of 22 residues. The trim removed 1 base at V and 2 bases at J, leaving 22 bases unmatched. In DNA, the CDR3 is TGTGCCAGCAGCGTAAACCCCTTCCCCATGCGGCTAGCGGGGGACTACACAGATACGCAGTATTTT. This translates into CASSVNPFPMRLAGDYTDTQYF. Looking up the rest from reference TRBV9 and TRBJ2-3 gives the full variable domain: DSGVTQTPKHLITATGQRVTLRCSPRSGDLSVYWYQQSLDQGLQFLIQYYNGEERAKGNILERFSAQQFPDLHSELNLSSLELGDSALYFCASSVNPFPMRLAGDYTDTQYFGPGTRLTVL.

The V call is TRBV5-4, the J call TRBJ2-5, with TRBD2 matching 8 bases. CDR1 is SGHNT, CDR2 YYREEE, per germline (reference sequence). The CDR3 covers 15 residues. V was clipped by 3 bases and J by 6 bases; unmatched bases: 10. The CDR3 nucleotides are TGTGCCAGCAGCTCGGAGCGGGGGAGGGGAAAGACCCAGTACTTC. Its translation is CASSSERGRGKTQYF.

The rearrangement joins TRBV6-4 to TRBJ2-3; 11 nucleotides line up with TRBD1. The CDR3 spans 16 residues. The J segment lost 4 bases and the V segment lost 5 bases, leaving 8 bases of the junction unmatched. Per the germline V gene, CDR1 is MRHNA and CDR2 is SNTAGT. The CDR3 DNA reads as TGTGCCAGCAGTCGGACAGGGGGCGGAAAGGCAGATACGCAGTATTTT. It yields the protein CASSRTGGGKADTQYF.

The genes are TRBV19 and TRBJ1-2; 11 nucleotides align to TRBD1. There are 14 residues in the CDR3. The germline gives CDR1 LNHDA, CDR2 SQIVND (reference sequence). V gave up 8 bases and J gave up 7 bases; unmatched junction bases: 9. CDR3: CASSWTGGELGYTF. CDR3 nucleotide sequence: TGTGCCAGTTCTTGGACAGGGGGCGAACTTGGCTACACCTTC.